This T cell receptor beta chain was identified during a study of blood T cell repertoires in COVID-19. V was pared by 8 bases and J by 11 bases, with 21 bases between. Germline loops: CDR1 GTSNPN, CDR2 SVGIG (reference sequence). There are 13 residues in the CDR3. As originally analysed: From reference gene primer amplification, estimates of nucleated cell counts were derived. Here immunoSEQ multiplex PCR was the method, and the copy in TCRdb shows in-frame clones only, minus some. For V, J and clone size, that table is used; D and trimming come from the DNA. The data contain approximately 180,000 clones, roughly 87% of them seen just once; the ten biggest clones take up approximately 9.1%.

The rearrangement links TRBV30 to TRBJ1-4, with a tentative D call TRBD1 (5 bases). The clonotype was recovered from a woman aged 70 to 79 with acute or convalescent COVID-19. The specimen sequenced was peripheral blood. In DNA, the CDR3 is TGTGCCACTACCCGGGACGGGGGGTCGAAACTGTTTTTT. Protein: CATTRDGGSKLFF.